One and the same sample provided the 28 T cell receptor beta chains below, sequenced in a study of blood T cell repertoires in COVID-19 (dated by TCRdb to the early 2020s). Libraries were prepared through the immunoSEQ multiplex PCR assay. Sourced from immuneACCESS, this table was stored by TCRdb with only in-frame sequences that have V and J called. A share of the clones is absent; for the studies checked, an unresolved V gene accounts for under half, and the remainder has no known explanation. The sample data list some 420,000 clones, and approximately 92% of these were observed just once. About 1.1% of the sample comes from the top ten. The material sequenced was PBMCs or T cells enriched from blood (not recorded which). These receptors originate from a young man who had recovered from COVID-19.

The chain combines TRBV30 with TRBJ1-6; D is unresolved. Germline values: CDR1 GTSNPN, CDR2 SVGIG (reference sequence). The CDR3 consists of 16 residues. V was clipped by 4 bases and J by 4 bases, with 17 bases between them. The CDR3 sequence is CAWKFTDRPYNSPLHF. CDR3 sequence (DNA): TGTGCCTGGAAATTTACAGACCGACCATATAATTCACCCCTCCACTTT.

The chain is built from TRBV13 and TRBJ2-7; perhaps TRBD2 as D (6 bases). CDR3 length: 14 amino acids. V was pared by 4 bases and J by 6 bases, with 16 bases between. Germline loops: CDR1 PRHDT, CDR2 FYEKMQ (reference sequence). CDR3 nucleotides: TGTGCCAGCAGCTCAAGCGGGTACTGCTGCGAGCAGTACTTC. Its translation is CASSSSGYCCEQYF.

Comments on this clone: Other DNA sequences in the sample encode the same CDR3. V usage is TRBV27 and J usage is TRBJ1-5; D ambiguous. Trimming removed 4 bases from V and 2 bases from J, with 12 bases in between. The CDR3 spans 15 residues. Germline V gene data show CDR1 as MNHEY and CDR2 as SMNVEV (reference sequence). This chain's CDR3 is CASSSSTEGNQPQHF. As DNA, the CDR3 is TGTGCCAGCAGTTCTTCAACCGAGGGCAATCAGCCCCAGCATTTT.

This CDR3 is CATSRERNTQYF. As DNA, the CDR3 is TGTGCCACCAGCAGAGAGCGAAATACGCAGTATTTT. The V gene is TRBV15, the J gene TRBJ2-3; no definite D call. CDR1 is LNHNV, CDR2 YYDKDF, per germline (reference sequence). The CDR3 spans 12 residues. Trimming left V 0 bases short and J 7 bases short, with 5 bases between.

This clone was seen just once. The rearrangement uses TRBV25-1 and TRBJ1-2; no firm D call. The CDR3 totals 15 residues. Per germline, CDR1 MGHDK and CDR2 SYGVNS. V shed 6 bases and J shed 0 bases, with 14 bases lying between them. The CDR3 region is CASRPGTFANYGYTF. CDR3 nucleotide sequence: TGTGCCAGCAGACCAGGTACATTCGCTAACTATGGCTACACCTTC.

CDR3 amino acids: CASSQTGYEQYF. DNA of the CDR3: TGTGCCAGCTCACAAACAGGGTACGAGCAGTACTTC. J is TRBJ2-7 and V is TRBV18; maybe TRBD1 (6 bases). Germline CDR1 and CDR2: KGHSH and LQKENI. The CDR3 is 12 residues long. Trimming removed 4 bases from V and 4 bases from J, with 8 bases in between.

V usage is TRBV7-9 and J usage is TRBJ1-6; no definite D call. This CDR3 contains 13 residues. V lost 7 bases, J lost 9 bases, and 13 bases lay in between. Germline V gene lookup returns CDR1 SEHNR and CDR2 FQNEAQ (reference sequence). CDR3 coding DNA: TGTGCCAGCACCGCCGCGCACGGTTCACCCCTCCACTTT. The encoded protein is CASTAAHGSPLHF.

The table lists this clone with a count of one. The chain combines TRBV19 with TRBJ2-5; tentatively, D is TRBD1 (5 bases). This CDR3 is built from 13 residues. V dropped 1 base and J dropped 5 bases, with 8 bases sitting between them. Germline lookup yields CDR1 LNHDA and CDR2 SQIVND (reference sequence). Here the CDR3 DNA reads TGTGCCAGTAGTATAGGGGGCTGGGAGACCCAGTACTTC. Translated, it gives CASSIGGWETQYF.

The CDR3 sequence is CASSSETGGFYGYTF. The CDR3 bases are TGTGCCAGCAGTTCCGAGACAGGGGGCTTCTATGGCTACACCTTC. V is TRBV6-5 and J is TRBJ1-2; TRBD1 agrees at 10 bases. V shed 4 bases, J shed 4 bases, and the junction held 6 bases outside the gene matches. There are 15 residues in the CDR3. CDR1 MNHEY and CDR2 SVGAGI come from the germline V gene.

The chain couples TRBV24-1 to TRBJ1-4, with unresolved D. CDR1 is KGHDR and CDR2 is SFDVKD in the germline V gene. V lost 0 bases to trimming and J lost 7 bases, with 5 bases between them. The CDR3 totals 13 residues. Here the CDR3 reads CATSDLAGEKLFF. CDR3 in DNA: TGTGCCACCAGTGATTTGGCGGGTGAAAAACTGTTTTTT.

The rearrangement joins TRBV20-1 to TRBJ1-5, with D tentatively TRBD1 (6 bases). V dropped 3 bases and J dropped 0 bases, with 9 bases sitting between them. Germline V gene data show CDR1 as DFQATT and CDR2 as SNEGSKA (reference sequence). The CDR3 length is 14 residues. The CDR3 loop reads CSASQGTSNQPQHF. CDR3 in DNA: TGCAGTGCTAGTCAGGGGACTAGCAATCAGCCCCAGCATTTT.

The chain employs TRBV5-1 and TRBJ1-2, with 10 bases fitting TRBD1. V trimming: 3 bases; J trimming: 5 bases; junction bases outside the gene matches: 10. Germline loops: CDR1 SGHRS, CDR2 YFSETQ. The length of the CDR3 is 16 residues. CDR3 residues: CASSYGQGVYPYGYTF. CDR3 in DNA: TGCGCCAGCAGCTACGGACAGGGGGTCTACCCGTATGGCTACACCTTC. The variable domain in full, with the rest retrieved from reference TRBV5-1 and TRBJ1-2, is KAGVTQTPRYLIKTRGQQVTLSCSPISGHRSVSWYQQTPGQGLQFLFEYFSETQRNKGNFPGRFSGRQFSNSRSEMNVSTLELGDSALYLCASSYGQGVYPYGYTFGSGTRLTVV.

CDR3 DNA sequence: TGTGCCAGCAGCTTAGAAGAGGGGGCTAACTATGGCTACACCTTC. Translating gives CASSLEEGANYGYTF. This sequence joins TRBV7-9 and TRBJ1-2; D may be TRBD1 (6 bases). Germline V lookup: CDR1 SEHNR, CDR2 FQNEAQ (reference sequence). The CDR3 extends over 15 amino acids. The V end was cut by 1 base, the J end by 0 bases, with 9 bases between.

The rearrangement joins TRBV12-3 or TRBV12-4 to TRBJ2-7, with D possibly matching TRBD2 (5 bases). Trimming shortened V by 6 bases and J by 2 bases, and 11 bases separated the two germline ends. The CDR3 sequence is 13 residues long. CDR3 sequence reads: CASSKGLAYEQYF. For the CDR3, the DNA is TGTGCCAGCAGCAAAGGACTGGCCTACGAGCAGTACTTC.

This chain links TRBV11-3 with TRBJ1-6; D call uncertain. V lost 5 bases and J 9 bases, leaving 11 bases between the germline ends. The CDR3 is 13 amino acids. Germline CDR1 and CDR2: SGHNT and YENEEA. The CDR3 spells CASSIITGSPLHF. In nucleotides, the CDR3 is TGTGCCAGCAGCATCATCACCGGTTCACCCCTCCACTTT.

This clone was observed a handful of times. Other DNA sequences in this sample translate to the same CDR3. The chain links TRBV10-3 to TRBJ1-1; D perhaps matches TRBD1 (5 bases). The V gene lost 3 bases and the J gene lost 1 base, with 6 bases spanning the gap. Germline V gene data show CDR1 as ENHRY and CDR2 as SYGVKD. CDR3 length: 13 residues. This chain's CDR3 is CAISDRENTEAFF. The CDR3 nucleotides are TGTGCCATCAGTGACAGGGAGAACACTGAAGCTTTCTTT.

This clone was observed a few times. CDR3 sequence: CASSFGQGRTQYF. The CDR3 DNA reads as TGTGCCAGCAGCTTTGGTCAGGGGAGGACCCAGTACTTC. The J gene is TRBJ2-5, the V gene TRBV5-5, with a tentative D call TRBD1 (6 bases). Trimming stripped 2 bases from V and 7 bases from J, with 12 bases between. This CDR3 spans 13 amino acids. Per germline, CDR1 SGHKS and CDR2 YYEKEE (reference sequence).

The rearrangement joins TRBV6-4 to TRBJ2-7; weak D call: TRBD2 (6 bases). This CDR3 has 15 residues. V was shortened by 9 bases and J by 2 bases, with 20 bases between the two germline ends. CDR1 is MRHNA, CDR2 SNTAGT, per germline. Here the CDR3 DNA reads TGTGCCAGTCGACTCCCTGGGGGGACTCCCTACGAGCAGTACTTC. Translation gives CASRLPGGTPYEQYF.

The rearrangement uses TRBV18 and TRBJ1-2; unclear D gene. The V end lost 3 bases, the J end lost 3 bases, and 11 bases lay between the germline ends. The CDR3 spans 14 residues. Germline V gene lookup returns CDR1 KGHSH and CDR2 LQKENI. The CDR3 nucleotides are TGTGCCAGCTCACCGAGAGAGGGCTACTATGGCTACACCTTC. Amino acid sequence: CASSPREGYYGYTF.

This sequence joins TRBV18 and TRBJ2-2; weak D call: TRBD2 (6 bases). This CDR3 comprises 14 residues. Deletions cut 1 base from V and 5 bases from J, with 8 bases between. Germline V lookup: CDR1 KGHSH, CDR2 LQKENI. CDR3 coding DNA: TGTGCCAGCTCACCACGGCGGGAAACCGGGGAGCTGTTTTTT. It translates to CASSPRRETGELFF.

This chain uses TRBV2 with TRBJ2-3; 7 bases fit TRBD2. The junction had 15 bases not matched to a gene; V was cut back by 6 bases and J by 3 bases. Per germline, CDR1 SNHLY and CDR2 FYNNEI. This CDR3 contains 17 residues. This CDR3 reads CASSRYVASGGTDTQYF. The CDR3 DNA reads TGTGCCAGCAGCCGCTATGTGGCTAGCGGAGGGACAGATACGCAGTATTTT.

The chain carries TRBV28 and TRBJ2-7; D is perhaps TRBD1 (7 bases). Germline V CDR1 and CDR2: MDHEN, SYDVKM. The V gene lost 2 bases and the J gene lost 2 bases, with 16 bases spanning the gap. The CDR3 covers 16 residues. This CDR3 reads CASSLRLGGQPYEQYF. Here the CDR3 DNA reads TGTGCCAGCAGTTTACGGCTCGGGGGACAGCCCTACGAGCAGTACTTC.

The V call is TRBV4-1, the J call TRBJ2-3; possible D gene TRBD1, 5 bases. Per the germline V gene, CDR1 is MGHRA and CDR2 is YSYEKL. CDR3 size: 17 residues. The V and J ends lost 4 bases and 0 bases respectively, with 17 bases between them. DNA of the CDR3: TGCGCCAGCAGCCGGCCAAGCACAGGACCTAGCACAGATACGCAGTATTTT. Protein sequence: CASSRPSTGPSTDTQYF.

This chain joins TRBV10-1 and TRBJ1-1; D ambiguous. CDR1 and CDR2 (germline): WNHNN, SYGVQD (reference sequence). Trimming shortened V by 0 bases and J by 5 bases, and 7 bases separated the two germline ends. There are 13 residues in the CDR3. The CDR3 loop is CASSESRDTEAFF. The CDR3, as DNA: TGCGCCAGCAGTGAGTCGAGGGATACTGAAGCTTTCTTT.

The chain combines TRBV5-4 with TRBJ1-1, with 7 bases fitting TRBD1. The CDR3 has 13 amino acids. Trimming cost V 6 bases and J 3 bases; bases outside gene matches: 5. Germline values: CDR1 SGHNT, CDR2 YYREEE (reference sequence). The CDR3 sequence: CASTWDSYTEAFF. The CDR3 DNA sequence: TGTGCCAGCACCTGGGACAGCTACACTGAAGCTTTCTTT.

This chain uses TRBV11-3 with TRBJ2-3; D might be TRBD2 (5 bases). CDR1 and CDR2 from the germline V gene are SGHNT and YENEEA. The CDR3 is made up of 14 amino acids. Between the trimmed V and J ends, which lost 5 bases and 2 bases, there was a span of 11 bases. The DNA for the CDR3 is TGTGCCAGCAGCGGGATCGGGGTCACAGATACGCAGTATTTT. Translating gives CASSGIGVTDTQYF.

In DNA form, the CDR3 reads TGTGCCAGCAGCGGACAGCGTAATTCACCCCTCCACTTT. It specifies CASSGQRNSPLHF. The rearrangement links TRBV6-5 to TRBJ1-6; D may be TRBD1 (6 bases). The CDR3 runs 13 residues. Trimming left V 6 bases short and J 6 bases short, with 9 bases between. Germline V gene sequence: CDR1 MNHEY, CDR2 SVGAGI.

This chain joins TRBV27 and TRBJ2-7, with TRBD2 matching 10 bases. The ends lost 5 bases at V and 5 bases at J; junction bases unmatched: 3. From germline, CDR1 is MNHEY and CDR2 SMNVEV (reference sequence). This CDR3 comprises 13 residues. The CDR3 nucleotides read TGTGCCAGCAGTCGACTAGCGGGTCACGAGCAGTACTTC. It is translated as CASSRLAGHEQYF.